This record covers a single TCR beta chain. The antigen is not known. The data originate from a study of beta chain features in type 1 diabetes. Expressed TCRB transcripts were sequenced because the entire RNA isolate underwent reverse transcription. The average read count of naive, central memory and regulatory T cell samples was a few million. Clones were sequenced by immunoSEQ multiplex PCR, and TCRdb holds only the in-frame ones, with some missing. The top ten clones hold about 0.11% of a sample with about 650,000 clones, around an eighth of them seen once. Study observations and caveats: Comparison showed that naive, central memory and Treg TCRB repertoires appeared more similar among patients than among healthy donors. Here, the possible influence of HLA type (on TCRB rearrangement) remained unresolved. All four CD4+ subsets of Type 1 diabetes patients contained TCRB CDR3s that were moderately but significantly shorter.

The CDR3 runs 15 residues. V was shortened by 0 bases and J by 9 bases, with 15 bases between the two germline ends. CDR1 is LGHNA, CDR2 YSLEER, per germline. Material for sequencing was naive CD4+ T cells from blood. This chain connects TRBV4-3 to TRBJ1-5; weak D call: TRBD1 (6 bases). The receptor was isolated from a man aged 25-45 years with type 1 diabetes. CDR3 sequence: CASSQDYGRGGPQHF. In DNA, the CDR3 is TGCGCCAGCAGCCAAGATTACGGCAGGGGAGGGCCCCAGCATTTT.